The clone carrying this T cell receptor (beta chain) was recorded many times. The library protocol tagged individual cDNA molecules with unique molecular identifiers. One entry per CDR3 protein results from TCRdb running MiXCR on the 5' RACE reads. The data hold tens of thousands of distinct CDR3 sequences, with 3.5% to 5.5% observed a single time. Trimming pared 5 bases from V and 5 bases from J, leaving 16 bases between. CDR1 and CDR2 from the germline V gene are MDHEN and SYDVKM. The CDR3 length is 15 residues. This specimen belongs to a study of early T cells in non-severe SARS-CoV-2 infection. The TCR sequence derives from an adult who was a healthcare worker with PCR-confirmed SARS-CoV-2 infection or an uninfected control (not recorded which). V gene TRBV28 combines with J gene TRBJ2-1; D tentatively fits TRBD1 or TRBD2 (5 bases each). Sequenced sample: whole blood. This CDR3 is CASSLQGDGNNEQFF. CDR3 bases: TGTGCCAGCAGTCTACAAGGGGACGGGAACAATGAGCAGTTCTTC.